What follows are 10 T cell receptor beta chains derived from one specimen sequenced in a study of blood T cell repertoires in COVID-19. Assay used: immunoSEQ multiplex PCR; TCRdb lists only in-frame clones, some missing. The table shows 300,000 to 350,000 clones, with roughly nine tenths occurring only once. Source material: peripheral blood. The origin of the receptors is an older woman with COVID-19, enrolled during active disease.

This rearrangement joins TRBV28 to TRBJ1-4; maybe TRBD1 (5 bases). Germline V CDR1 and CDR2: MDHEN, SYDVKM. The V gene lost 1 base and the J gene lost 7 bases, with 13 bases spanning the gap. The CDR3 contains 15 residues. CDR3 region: CASSLLTDRGEKLFF. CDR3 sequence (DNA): TGTGCCAGCAGTTTATTGACAGACCGAGGTGAAAAACTGTTTTTT.

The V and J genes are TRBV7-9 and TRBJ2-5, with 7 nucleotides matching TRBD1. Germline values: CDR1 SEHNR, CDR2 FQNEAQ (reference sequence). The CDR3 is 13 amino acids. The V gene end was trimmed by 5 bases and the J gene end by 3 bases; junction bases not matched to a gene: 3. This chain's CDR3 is CASSRGQKETQYF. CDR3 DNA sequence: TGTGCCAGCAGCCGGGGACAGAAAGAGACCCAGTACTTC.

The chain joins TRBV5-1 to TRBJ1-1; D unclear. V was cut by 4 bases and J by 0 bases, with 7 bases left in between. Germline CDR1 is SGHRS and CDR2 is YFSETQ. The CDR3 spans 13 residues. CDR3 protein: CASSPVVNTEAFF. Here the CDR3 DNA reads TGCGCCAGCAGCCCCGTAGTGAACACTGAAGCTTTCTTT.

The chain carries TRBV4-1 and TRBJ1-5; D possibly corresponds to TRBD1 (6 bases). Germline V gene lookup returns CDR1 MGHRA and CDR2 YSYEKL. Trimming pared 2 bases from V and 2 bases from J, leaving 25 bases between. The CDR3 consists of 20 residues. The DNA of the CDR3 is TGCGCCAGCAGCCAACCTGGGGTGGCAGGGCGGGGGGGGCGCAATCAGCCCCAGCATTTT. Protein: CASSQPGVAGRGGRNQPQHF.

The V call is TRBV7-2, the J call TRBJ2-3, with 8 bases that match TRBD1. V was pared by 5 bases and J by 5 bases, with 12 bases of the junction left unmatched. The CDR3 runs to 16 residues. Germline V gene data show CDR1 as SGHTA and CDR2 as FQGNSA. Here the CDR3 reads CASSPSTGARGDTQYF. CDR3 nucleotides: TGTGCCAGCAGCCCCTCGACAGGGGCACGGGGAGATACGCAGTATTTT.

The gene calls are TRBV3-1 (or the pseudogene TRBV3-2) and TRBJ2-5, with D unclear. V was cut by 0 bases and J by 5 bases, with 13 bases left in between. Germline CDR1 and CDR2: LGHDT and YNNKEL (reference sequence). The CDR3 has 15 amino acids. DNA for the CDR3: TGTGCCAGCAGCCAAGATTGGTTGCGCGGCGAGACCCAGTACTTC. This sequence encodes CASSQDWLRGETQYF.

The CDR3 region is CASSLGTSGGSTDTQYF. DNA of the CDR3: TGTGCCAGCAGCTTGGGAACTAGCGGGGGAAGCACAGATACGCAGTATTTT. J is TRBJ2-3 and V is TRBV5-8, with TRBD2 matching 11 bases. Germline assignment: CDR1 SGHTS and CDR2 YDEGEE. J was trimmed by 0 bases and V by 0 bases; bases with no gene match: 3. The CDR3 consists of 17 residues.

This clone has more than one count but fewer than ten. The CDR3 region is CASDGRQGKGGYTF. The CDR3 coding sequence is TGTGCCAGCGATGGCAGACAGGGAAAAGGTGGCTACACCTTC. The chain links TRBV28 to TRBJ1-2, with 7 positions matching TRBD1. The CDR3 totals 14 residues. The V and J ends lost 8 bases and 7 bases, in that order; junction bases with no gene match: 13. The germline gives CDR1 MDHEN, CDR2 SYDVKM.

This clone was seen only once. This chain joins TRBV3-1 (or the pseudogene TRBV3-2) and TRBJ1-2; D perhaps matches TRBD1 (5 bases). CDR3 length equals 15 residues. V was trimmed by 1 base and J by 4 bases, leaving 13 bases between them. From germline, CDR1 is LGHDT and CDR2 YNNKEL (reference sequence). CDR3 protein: CASSQAGGTSYGYTF. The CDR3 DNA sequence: TGTGCCAGCAGCCAAGCGGGGGGGACGAGCTATGGCTACACCTTC.

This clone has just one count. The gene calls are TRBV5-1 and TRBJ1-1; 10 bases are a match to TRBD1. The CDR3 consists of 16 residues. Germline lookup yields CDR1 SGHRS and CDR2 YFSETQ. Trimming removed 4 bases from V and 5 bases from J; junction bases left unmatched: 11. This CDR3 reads CASSPIVGTGETEAFF. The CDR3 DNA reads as TGCGCCAGCAGCCCCATCGTGGGGACAGGGGAAACTGAAGCTTTCTTT.